This T cell receptor (beta chain) was obtained from a study of cytomegalovirus exposure and HLA in healthy donors. The germline gives CDR1 PRHDT, CDR2 FYEKMQ (reference sequence). The CDR3 consists of 15 residues. V shed 1 base and J 8 bases; nucleotides not matched to a gene: 8. Remarks on this clone: Its target is unknown.

PCR was performed using 60 Vbeta and 13 Jbeta primers. This table comes from immunoSEQ multiplex PCR, and its TCRdb copy is limited to in-frame clones, with some not included. The sample consists of some 100,000 clones, 60% to 75% of them appearing once. Study-wide findings and caveats: Later analysis associated a missense DCLRE1C variant with TCR beta V- and J-gene trimming.

This receptor was taken from a middle-aged woman in good health and CMV-seronegative. V usage is TRBV13 and J usage is TRBJ2-1; 7 nucleotides agree with TRBD1. Sequenced sample: PBMCs. The CDR3: CASSLEGARADEQFF. The CDR3 bases are TGTGCCAGCAGCTTAGAGGGGGCGAGGGCGGATGAGCAGTTCTTC. The whole variable domain, remainder taken from reference TRBV13 and TRBJ2-1, is AAGVIQSPRHLIKEKRETATLKCYPIPRHDTVYWYQQGPGQDPQFLISFYEKMQSDKGSIPDRFSAQQFSDYHSELNMSSLELGDSALYFCASSLEGARADEQFFGPGTRLTVL.